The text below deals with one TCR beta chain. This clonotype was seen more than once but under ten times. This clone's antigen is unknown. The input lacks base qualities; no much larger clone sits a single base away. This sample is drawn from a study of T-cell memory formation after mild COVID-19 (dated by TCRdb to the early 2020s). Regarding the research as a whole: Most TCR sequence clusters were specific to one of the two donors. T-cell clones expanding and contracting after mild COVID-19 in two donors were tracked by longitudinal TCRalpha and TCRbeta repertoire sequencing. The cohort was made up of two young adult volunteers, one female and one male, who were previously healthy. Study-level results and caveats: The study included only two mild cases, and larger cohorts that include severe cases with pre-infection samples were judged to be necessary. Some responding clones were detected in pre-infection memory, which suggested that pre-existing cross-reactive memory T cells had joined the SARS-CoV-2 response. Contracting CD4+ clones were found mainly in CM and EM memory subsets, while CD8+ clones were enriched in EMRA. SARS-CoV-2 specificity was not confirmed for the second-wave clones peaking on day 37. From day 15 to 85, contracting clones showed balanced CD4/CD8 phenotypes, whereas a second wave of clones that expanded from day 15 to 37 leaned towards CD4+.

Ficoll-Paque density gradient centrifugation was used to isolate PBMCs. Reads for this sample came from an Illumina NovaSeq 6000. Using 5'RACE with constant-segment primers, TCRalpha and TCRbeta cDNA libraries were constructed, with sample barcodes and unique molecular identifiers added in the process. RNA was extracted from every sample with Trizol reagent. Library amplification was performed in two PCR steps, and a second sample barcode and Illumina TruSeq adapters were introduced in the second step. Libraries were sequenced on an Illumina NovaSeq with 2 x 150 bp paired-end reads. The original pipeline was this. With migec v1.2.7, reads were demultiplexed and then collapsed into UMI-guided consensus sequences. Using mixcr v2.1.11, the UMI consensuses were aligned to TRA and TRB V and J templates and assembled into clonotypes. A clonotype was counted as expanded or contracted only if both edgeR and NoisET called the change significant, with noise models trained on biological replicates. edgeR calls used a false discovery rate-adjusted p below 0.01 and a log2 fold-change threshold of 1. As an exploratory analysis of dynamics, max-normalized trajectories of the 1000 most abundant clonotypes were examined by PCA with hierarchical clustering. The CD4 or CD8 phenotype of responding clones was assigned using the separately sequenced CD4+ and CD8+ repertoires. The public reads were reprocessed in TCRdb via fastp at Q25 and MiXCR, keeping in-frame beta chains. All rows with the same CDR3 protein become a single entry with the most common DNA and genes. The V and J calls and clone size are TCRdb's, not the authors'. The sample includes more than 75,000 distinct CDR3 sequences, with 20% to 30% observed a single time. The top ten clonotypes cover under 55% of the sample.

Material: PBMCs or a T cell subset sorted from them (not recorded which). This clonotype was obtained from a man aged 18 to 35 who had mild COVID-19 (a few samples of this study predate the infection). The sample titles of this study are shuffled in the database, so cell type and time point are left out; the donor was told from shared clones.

The DNA is TGCGCCAGCAGCGTGGAACTAGCGGGGGGCGCGGATACGCAGTATTTT. Its protein product is CASSVELAGGADTQYF. The chain was built from TRBV5-1 and TRBJ2-3; TRBD2 matches 12 bases in the middle. CDR1 and CDR2, per the germline V gene, are SGHRS and YFSETQ. The CDR3 contains 16 residues, cysteine and phenylalanine counted. This entry keeps only the CDR3 DNA: 48 bases, framed from base 1. Germline trimming amounts to 4 bases on V and 6 bases on J, with 9 as the count of junction bases outside the gene matches.